This T cell receptor (beta chain) was identified during a study of blood T cell repertoires in COVID-19 (dated by TCRdb to 2018 to 2020). For the wider study: The collaborator samples originated in the United States, Italy and Spain and spanned the acute and convalescent phases of COVID-19. The prospective study material was composed of cDNA or gDNA derived from T cells, B-cell-depleted T cells, or PBMCs. The dataset comprised deeply sampled blood TCRbeta repertoires from subjects exposed to, actively infected with, or recovered from COVID-19. A freely available public database, intended as a resource for researchers studying the immune response to SARS-CoV-2, is where the repertoires were released. Samples were obtained from the ongoing ImmuneRACE study (first 160 participants) and from 1,254 subjects provided by 6 global collaborators. A de-identified subject ID, COVID-19 status, age in years and sex were almost always included in the sample metadata. Where HLA class I and class II types were available, the types were taken from metadata supplied by the sample provider, not from assay-based typing.

TCRbeta CDR3 regions were amplified from genomic DNA by means of the immunoSEQ Assay, a bias-controlled multiplex PCR. On the study's bioinformatics: The number of nucleated cells in each sample was estimated by amplification of reference gene primers within the assay. Sequence reads were collapsed and filtered to measure the absolute abundance of every unique TCRbeta CDR3 rearrangement. For each sample, productive Simpson clonality was calculated by taking the square root of Simpson's diversity index across productive rearrangements. TCRdb provides this immuneACCESS table in a form limited to in-frame rearrangements. Some clones are lacking; in checked studies, under half of them reflect an unresolved V gene, and why the rest are absent is not known. V and J calls and clone size are copied from that table; D and trimming were computed from the DNA. This sample comprises tens of thousands of clones, 90% of them detected only once. The top ten clonotypes cover under 9% of the sample.

Details on this clone: Its cognate antigen has yet to be identified. Nothing much larger sits one base from this clone, and base qualities are not available.

Whole blood was collected in K2EDTA tubes by collaborating institutions according to the institutions' own protocols. For TCRbeta analysis, collaborator samples were shipped as frozen whole blood, as isolated PBMCs, or as DNA extracted from either sample type. General conclusions and limits of the study: Clinical and demographic metadata were provided uncurated, with the amount varying by source and participant.

Per the germline V gene, SGHTA is the CDR1 and FQGTGA is the CDR2. Relative to germline, V is missing 0 bases and J is missing 5 bases, with 2 bases of the junction outside any gene match. Spanning cysteine to phenylalanine, the CDR3 consists of 14 amino acids. Kept here is only the CDR3 DNA, which spans 42 bases and is read in frame from base 1. In this chain, TRBV7-3 is recombined with TRBJ2-5; 8 middle bases align to TRBD2. What was sequenced was peripheral blood. The source is a woman aged 40 to 50 with active COVID-19. CDR3 protein: CASSLTSSGETQYF. The bases read TGTGCCAGCAGCTTAACGTCTAGCGGGGAGACCCAGTACTTC.